Detailed here is one T cell receptor (beta chain). The sample belongs to a study of blood T cell repertoires in COVID-19. Study details: From T cells, B-cell-depleted T cells, or PBMCs came the material, which was cDNA or gDNA.

This CDR3 region has 15 residues. Germline CDR1 is GTSNPN and CDR2 is SVGIG (reference sequence). The junction had 12 bases not matched to a gene; V was cut back by 5 bases and J by 6 bases. Original processing notes: From reference gene primer amplification, estimates of nucleated cell counts were derived. Sequencing was performed with immunoSEQ multiplex PCR; in TCRdb, only in-frame clones are kept and a portion is missing. V, J and clone size derive from that table, while D and trimming were established from the DNA sequence. The table includes almost 55,000 clones, around 78% detected once. The chain joins TRBV30 to TRBJ1-5; 8 bases line up with TRBD1. The receptor was isolated from a human donor in a cohort sampled during active COVID-19. The sequenced sample consisted of peripheral blood. CDR3 residues: CAWSQGAQRGQPQHF. CDR3 DNA: TGTGCCTGGTCCCAGGGGGCGCAGAGGGGTCAGCCCCAGCATTTT.